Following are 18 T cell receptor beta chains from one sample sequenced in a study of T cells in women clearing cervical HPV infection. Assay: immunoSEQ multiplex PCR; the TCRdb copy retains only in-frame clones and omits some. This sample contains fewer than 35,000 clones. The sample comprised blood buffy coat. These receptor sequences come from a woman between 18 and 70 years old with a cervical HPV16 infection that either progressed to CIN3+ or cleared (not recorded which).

The CDR3 region is CASSERASGYEQYF. The part of the CDR3 DNA that was read is TGTGCCAGCAGTGAAAGGGCTAGCGGATACGAG. V usage is TRBV2 and J usage is TRBJ2-7, with 7 nucleotides matching TRBD2. Read data end 3 residues before the CDR3 end; the end is taken from the germline J gene. The CDR3 contains 14 residues. The trim removed 2 bases at V and 4 bases at J, leaving 5 bases unmatched. Germline lookup yields CDR1 SNHLY and CDR2 FYNNEI.

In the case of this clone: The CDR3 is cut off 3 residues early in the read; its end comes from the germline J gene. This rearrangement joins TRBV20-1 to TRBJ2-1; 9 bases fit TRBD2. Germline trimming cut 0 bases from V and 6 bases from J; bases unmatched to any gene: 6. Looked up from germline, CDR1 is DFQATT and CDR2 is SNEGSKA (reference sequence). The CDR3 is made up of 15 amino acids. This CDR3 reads CSARDPSGALNEQFF. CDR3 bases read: TGCAGTGCTAGAGATCCTAGCGGGGCCCTCAATGAG.

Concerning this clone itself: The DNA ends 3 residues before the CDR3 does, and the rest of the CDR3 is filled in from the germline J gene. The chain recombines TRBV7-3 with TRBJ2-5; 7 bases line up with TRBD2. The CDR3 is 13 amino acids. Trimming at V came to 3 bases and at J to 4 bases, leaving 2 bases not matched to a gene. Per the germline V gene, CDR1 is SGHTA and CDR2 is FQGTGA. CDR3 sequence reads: CASSFGGGETQYF. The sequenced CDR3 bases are TGTGCCAGCAGCTTTGGGGGGGGAGAGACC.

CDR3 protein: CSARDGGQGAKDTQYF. CDR3 DNA (partial): TGCAGTGCTAGAGATGGGGGACAGGGGGCAAAGGATACG. This chain uses TRBV20-1 with TRBJ2-3, with 12 bases fitting TRBD1. The sequence runs out 3 residues before the end of the CDR3; the remainder is reconstructed from the germline J gene. The J segment lost 6 bases and the V segment lost 0 bases, leaving 7 bases of the junction unmatched. The CDR3 sequence is 16 residues long. Germline V CDR1 and CDR2: DFQATT, SNEGSKA (reference sequence).

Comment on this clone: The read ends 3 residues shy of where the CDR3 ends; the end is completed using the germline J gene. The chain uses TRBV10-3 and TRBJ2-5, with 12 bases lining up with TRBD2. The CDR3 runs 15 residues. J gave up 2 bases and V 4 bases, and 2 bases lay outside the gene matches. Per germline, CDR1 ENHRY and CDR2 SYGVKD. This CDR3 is CAISASGREQETQYF. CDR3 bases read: TGTGCCATCAGTGCTAGCGGGAGGGAACAAGAGACC.

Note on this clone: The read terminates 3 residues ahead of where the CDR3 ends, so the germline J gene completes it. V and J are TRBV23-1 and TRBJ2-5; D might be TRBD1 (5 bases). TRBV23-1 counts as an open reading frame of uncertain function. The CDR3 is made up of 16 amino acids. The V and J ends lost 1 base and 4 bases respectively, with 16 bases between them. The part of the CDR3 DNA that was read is TGCGCCAGCAGTCAATATAACGGATTGGGGCCAGAGACC. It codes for CASSQYNGLGPET. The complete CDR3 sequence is CASSQYNGLGPETQYF.

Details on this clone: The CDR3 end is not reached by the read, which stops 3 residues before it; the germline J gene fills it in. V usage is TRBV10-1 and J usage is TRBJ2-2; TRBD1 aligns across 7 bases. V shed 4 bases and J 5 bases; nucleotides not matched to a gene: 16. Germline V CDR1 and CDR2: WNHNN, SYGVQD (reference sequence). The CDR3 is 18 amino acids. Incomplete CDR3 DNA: TGCGCCAGCAGTGCAAGACAGGGTAGCGTTGAGGGGACCGGGGAG. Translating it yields CASSARQGSVEGTGE. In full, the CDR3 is CASSARQGSVEGTGELFF.

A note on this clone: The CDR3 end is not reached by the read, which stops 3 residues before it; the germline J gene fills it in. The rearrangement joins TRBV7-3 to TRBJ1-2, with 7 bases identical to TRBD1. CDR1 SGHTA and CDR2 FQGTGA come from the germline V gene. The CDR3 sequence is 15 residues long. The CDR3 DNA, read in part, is TGTGCCAGCAGCCTCCGGGACAGTAGTCTCAATGAC. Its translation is CASSLRDSSLND. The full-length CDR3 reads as CASSLRDSSLNDYTF.

The CDR3 spells CASSSLGNEQFF. The DNA read from the CDR3 is TGTGCCAGCAGCTCCCTCGGGAATGAG. V gene TRBV5-6 combines with J gene TRBJ2-1, with D unclear. Coverage ceases 3 residues before the CDR3 finishes, and the germline J gene fills in the end. The germline V and J ends were trimmed by 3 bases and 7 bases, with 8 bases remaining between them. Germline CDR1 is SGHDT and CDR2 is YYEEEE. The CDR3 extends over 12 amino acids.

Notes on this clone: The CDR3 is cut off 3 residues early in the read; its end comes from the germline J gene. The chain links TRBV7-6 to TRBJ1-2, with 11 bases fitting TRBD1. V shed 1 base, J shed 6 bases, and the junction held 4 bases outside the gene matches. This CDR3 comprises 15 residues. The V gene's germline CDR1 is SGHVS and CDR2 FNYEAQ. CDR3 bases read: TGTGCCAGCAGCTTAGGGGGACAGGGGGTTGATGGC. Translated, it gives CASSLGGQGVDG. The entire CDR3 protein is CASSLGGQGVDGYTF.

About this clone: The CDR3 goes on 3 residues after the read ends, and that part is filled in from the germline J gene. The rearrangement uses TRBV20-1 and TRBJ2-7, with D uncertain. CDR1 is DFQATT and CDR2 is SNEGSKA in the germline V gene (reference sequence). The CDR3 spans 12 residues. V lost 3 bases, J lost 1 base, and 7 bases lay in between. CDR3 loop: CSASLQSYEQYF. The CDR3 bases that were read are TGCAGTGCTAGTCTGCAGTCCTACGAG.

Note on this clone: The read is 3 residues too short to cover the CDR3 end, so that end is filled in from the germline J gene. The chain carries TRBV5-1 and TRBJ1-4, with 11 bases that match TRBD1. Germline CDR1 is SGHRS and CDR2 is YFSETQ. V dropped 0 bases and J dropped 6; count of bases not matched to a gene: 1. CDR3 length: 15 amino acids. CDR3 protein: CASSLGTGGYEKLFF. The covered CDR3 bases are TGCGCCAGCAGCTTGGGGACAGGGGGCTATGAAAAA.

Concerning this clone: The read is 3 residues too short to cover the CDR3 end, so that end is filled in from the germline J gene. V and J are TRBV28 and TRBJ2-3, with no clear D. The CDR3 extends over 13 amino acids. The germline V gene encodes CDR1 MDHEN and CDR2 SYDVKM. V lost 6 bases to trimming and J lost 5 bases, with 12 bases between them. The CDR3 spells CASSHQDRDTQYF. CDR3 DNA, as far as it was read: TGTGCCAGCAGCCATCAGGATAGAGATACG.

CDR3 in amino acids: CASSSDRWTYEQYF. CDR3 DNA, as far as it was read: TGTGCCAGCAGCTCTGACAGGTGGACCTACGAG. The chain has TRBV7-2 and TRBJ2-7; maybe TRBD1 (6 bases). Read sequence stops 3 residues before the CDR3 end, and the germline J gene provides the missing end. Trimming shortened V by 4 bases and J by 2 bases, and 12 bases separated the two germline ends. CDR3 size: 14 residues. Germline assignment: CDR1 SGHTA and CDR2 FQGNSA.

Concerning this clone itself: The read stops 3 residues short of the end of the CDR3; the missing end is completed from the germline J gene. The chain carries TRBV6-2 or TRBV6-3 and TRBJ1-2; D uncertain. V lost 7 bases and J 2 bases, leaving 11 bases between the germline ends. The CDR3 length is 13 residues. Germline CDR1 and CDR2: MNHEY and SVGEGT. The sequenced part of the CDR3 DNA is TGTGCCAGCATCAAGACGGGGAACTATGGC. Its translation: CASIKTGNYG. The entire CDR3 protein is CASIKTGNYGYTF.

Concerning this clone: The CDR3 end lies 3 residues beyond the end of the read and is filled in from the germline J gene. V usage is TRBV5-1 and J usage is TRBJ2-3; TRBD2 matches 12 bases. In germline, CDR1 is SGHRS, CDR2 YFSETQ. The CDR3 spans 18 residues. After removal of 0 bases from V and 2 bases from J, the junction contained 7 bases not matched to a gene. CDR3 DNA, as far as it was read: TGCGCCAGCAGCTTGGGGTCTAGCGGGGGGGCCTTCACAGATACG. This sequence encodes CASSLGSSGGAFTDT. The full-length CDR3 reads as CASSLGSSGGAFTDTQYF.

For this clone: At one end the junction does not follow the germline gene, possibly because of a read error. The CDR3 spells CASSQGDRIKDEQFF. The CDR3 bases that were read are TGCGCCAGCAGCCAAGGGGACAGAATTAAGGATGAG. This chain connects TRBV4-2 to TRBJ2-1; 7 bases are a match to TRBD1. The CDR3 is cut off 3 residues early in the read; its end comes from the germline J gene. CDR1 is LGHNA, CDR2 YNFKEQ, per germline. This CDR3 has 15 residues.

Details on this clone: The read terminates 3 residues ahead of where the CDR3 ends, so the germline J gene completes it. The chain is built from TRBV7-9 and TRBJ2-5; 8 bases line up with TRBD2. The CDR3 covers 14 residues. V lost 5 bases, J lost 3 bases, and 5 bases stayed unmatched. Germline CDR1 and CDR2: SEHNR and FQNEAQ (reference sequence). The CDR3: CASSRSGGEETQYF. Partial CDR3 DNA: TGTGCCAGCAGCCGGAGCGGGGGAGAAGAGACC.